The sequence of this TCR beta chain was determined in a study of cytomegalovirus exposure and HLA in healthy donors. Germline CDR1 SGHDT, CDR2 YYEEEE. The CDR3 totals 14 residues. V shed 4 bases and J shed 2 bases, with 13 bases lying between them. Primers for the PCR totalled 60 Vbeta and 13 Jbeta. The assay was immunoSEQ multiplex PCR, and TCRdb's table has in-frame clones only and misses some. The profile shows 84,000 or so clones, 70% to 80% of them singletons. This sequence was found in a human donor in good health. Specimen: PBMCs. The V call is TRBV5-6, the J call TRBJ2-7, with D perhaps matching TRBD2 (5 bases). The CDR3 loop reads CASSRDVNTYEQYF. The CDR3 bases are TGTGCCAGCAGCCGGGATGTAAACACCTACGAGCAGTACTTC.